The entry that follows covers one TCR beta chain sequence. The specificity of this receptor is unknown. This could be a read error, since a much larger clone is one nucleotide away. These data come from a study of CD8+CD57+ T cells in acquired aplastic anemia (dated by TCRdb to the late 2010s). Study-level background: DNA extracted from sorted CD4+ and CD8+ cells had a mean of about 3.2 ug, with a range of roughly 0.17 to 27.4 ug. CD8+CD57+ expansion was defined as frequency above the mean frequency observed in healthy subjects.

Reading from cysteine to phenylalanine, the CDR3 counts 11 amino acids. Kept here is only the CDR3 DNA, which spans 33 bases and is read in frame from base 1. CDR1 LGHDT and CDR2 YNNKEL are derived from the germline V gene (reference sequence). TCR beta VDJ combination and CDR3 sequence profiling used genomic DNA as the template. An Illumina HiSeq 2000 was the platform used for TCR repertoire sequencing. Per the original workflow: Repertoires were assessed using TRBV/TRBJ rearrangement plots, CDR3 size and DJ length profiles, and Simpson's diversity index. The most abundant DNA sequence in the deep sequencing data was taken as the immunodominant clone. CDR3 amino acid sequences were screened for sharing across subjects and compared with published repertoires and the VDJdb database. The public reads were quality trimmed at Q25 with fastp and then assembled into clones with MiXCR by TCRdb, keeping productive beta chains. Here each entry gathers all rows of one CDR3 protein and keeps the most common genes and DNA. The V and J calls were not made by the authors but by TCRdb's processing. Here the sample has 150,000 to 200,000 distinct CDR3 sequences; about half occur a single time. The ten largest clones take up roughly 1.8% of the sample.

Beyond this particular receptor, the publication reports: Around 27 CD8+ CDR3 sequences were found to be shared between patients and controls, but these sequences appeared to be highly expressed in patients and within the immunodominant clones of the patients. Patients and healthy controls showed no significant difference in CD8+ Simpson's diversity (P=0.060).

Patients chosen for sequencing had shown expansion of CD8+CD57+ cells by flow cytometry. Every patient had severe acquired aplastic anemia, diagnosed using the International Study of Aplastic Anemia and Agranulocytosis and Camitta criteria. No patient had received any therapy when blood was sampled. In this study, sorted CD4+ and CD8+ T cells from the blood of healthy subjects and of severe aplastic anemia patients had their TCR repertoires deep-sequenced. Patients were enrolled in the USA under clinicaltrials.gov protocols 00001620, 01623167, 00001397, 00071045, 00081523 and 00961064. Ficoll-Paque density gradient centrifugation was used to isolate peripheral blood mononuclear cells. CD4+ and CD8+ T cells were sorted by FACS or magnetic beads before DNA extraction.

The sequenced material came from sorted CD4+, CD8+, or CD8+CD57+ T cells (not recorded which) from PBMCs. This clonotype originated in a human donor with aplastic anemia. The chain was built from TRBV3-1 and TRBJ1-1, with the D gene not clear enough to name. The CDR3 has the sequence CASRKNTEALF. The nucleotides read TGTGCCAGCAGGAAGAACACTGAAGCTCTCTTT.